This T cell receptor (beta chain) was obtained from a study of T cell responses to AZD1222 COVID-19 vaccine. Points from the study as a whole: Close to half of spike-specific TCRs reportedly recognize unmutated variant regions. Donors were chiefly white British, with a greater number of females, and clonal diversity was perhaps underestimated. Repertoire collection took place solely once the T cell response had peaked. Receipt of two AZD1222 doses was followed by a rise in Spike-specific TCR breadth and depth.

This clone was seen only a few times. The antigen is undetermined. Produced via immunoSEQ multiplex PCR; TCRdb's table is partial and in-frame only. The sample shows about 70,000 clones, 75% to 95% of them seen only once. The CDR3 is made up of 18 amino acids. After removal of 0 bases from V and 0 bases from J, the junction contained 8 bases not matched to a gene. The V gene's germline CDR1 is SGHTS and CDR2 YDEGEE. The sequence was obtained from an adult who received the AZD1222 COVID-19 vaccine. This rearrangement joins TRBV5-8 to TRBJ1-4, with TRBD1 matching over 7 bases. This specimen consisted of peripheral blood, obtained 28 days after the second AZD1222 dose. As DNA, the CDR3 is TGTGCCAGCAGCTTGGATCCACAGGGGCGAGCAACTAATGAAAAACTGTTTTTT. Protein: CASSLDPQGRATNEKLFF.